Sequencing of this T cell receptor (beta chain) was carried out in a study of Ad26.COV2.S vaccination and SARS-CoV-2 variants. Concerning this clone: The antigen is unknown. Relative to the germline gene, one junction end is altered; a read error may explain this.

Study-wide results and limits: Total T cell responses may have been underestimated by the TCR breadth and depth analyses. Vaccine recipients had higher spike-specific TCR breadth than placebo recipients.

Sequencing used immunoSEQ multiplex PCR; TCRdb keeps in-frame clones, though not all of them. The sample shows 350,000 to 450,000 clones, 92% of them seen only once. This specimen was peripheral blood, taken after recovery from COVID-19. The TCR sequence derives from a human donor who had recovered from COVID-19.

This CDR3 reads CASSPGLARSYEQYF. CDR3 sequence (DNA): TGTGCTAGCAGCCCAGGACTAGCGCGCTCCTACGAGCAGTACTTC. V and J are TRBV7-7 and TRBJ2-7; 9 nucleotides line up with TRBD2. The CDR3 loop spans 15 amino acids. Germline V CDR1 and CDR2: SSHAT, FNYEAQ (reference sequence).